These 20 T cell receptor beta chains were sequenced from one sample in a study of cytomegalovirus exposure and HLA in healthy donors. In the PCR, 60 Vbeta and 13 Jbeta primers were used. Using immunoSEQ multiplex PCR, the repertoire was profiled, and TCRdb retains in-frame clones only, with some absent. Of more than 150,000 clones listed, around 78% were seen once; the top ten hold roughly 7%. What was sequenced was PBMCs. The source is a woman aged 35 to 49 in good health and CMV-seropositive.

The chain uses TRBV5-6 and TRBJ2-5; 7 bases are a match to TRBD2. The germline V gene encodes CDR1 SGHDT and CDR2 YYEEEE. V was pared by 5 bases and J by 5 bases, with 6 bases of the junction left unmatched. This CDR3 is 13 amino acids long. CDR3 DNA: TGTGCCAGCAGAACGGTGGGAGGGGAGACCCAGTACTTC. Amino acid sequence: CASRTVGGETQYF.

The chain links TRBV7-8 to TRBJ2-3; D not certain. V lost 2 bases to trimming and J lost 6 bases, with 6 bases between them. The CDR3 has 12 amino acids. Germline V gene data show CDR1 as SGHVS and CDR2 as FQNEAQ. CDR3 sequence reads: CASSLPLDTQYF. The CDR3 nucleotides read TGTGCCAGCAGCTTACCACTGGATACGCAGTATTTT.

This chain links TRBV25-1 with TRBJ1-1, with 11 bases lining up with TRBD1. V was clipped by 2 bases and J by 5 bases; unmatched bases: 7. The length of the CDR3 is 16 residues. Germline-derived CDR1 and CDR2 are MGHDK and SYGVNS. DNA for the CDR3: TGTGCCAGCAGTGAACACGGACAGGGGGCGCGGACTGAAGCTTTCTTT. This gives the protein CASSEHGQGARTEAFF. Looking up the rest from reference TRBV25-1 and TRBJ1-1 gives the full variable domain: EADIYQTPRYLVIGTGKKITLECSQTMGHDKMYWYQQDPGMELHLIHYSYGVNSTEKGDLSSESTVSRIRTEHFPLTLESARPSHTSQYLCASSEHGQGARTEAFFGQGTRLTVV.

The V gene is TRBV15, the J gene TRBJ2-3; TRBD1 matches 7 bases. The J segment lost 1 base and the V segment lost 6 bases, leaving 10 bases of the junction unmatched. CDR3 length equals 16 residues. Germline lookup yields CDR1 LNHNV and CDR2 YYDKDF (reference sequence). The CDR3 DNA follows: TGTGCCACCAGGGAGCCTACAGGGGTCCGCACAGATACGCAGTATTTT. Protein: CATREPTGVRTDTQYF.

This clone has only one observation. In DNA, the CDR3 is TGTGCCAGCAGTAATGATCGGGGGATGAACACTGAAGCTTTCTTT. Amino acids: CASSNDRGMNTEAFF. The genes are TRBV6-6 and TRBJ1-1; TRBD1 is a possible D gene (5 bases). Per the germline V gene, CDR1 is MNHNY and CDR2 is SVGAGI (reference sequence). This CDR3 comprises 15 residues. Trimming took 5 bases from V and 0 from J, leaving 13 bases between them.

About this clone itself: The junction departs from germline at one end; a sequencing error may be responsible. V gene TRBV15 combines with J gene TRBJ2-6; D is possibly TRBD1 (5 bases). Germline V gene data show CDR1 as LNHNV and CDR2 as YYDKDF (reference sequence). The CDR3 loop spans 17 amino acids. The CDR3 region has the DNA TGTGCCACCAGCAGAGAACCCCCCTTTTCTGGGGCCAACGGCCTGACTTTC. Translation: CATSREPPFSGANGLTF.

This CDR3 reads CASSQAHAGGNEQFF. CDR3 DNA sequence: TGCGCCAGCAGCCAAGCTCATGCCGGGGGCAATGAGCAGTTCTTC. The rearrangement uses TRBV4-1 and TRBJ2-1; weak D call: TRBD2 (6 bases). CDR3 length: 15 amino acids. Germline V CDR1 and CDR2: MGHRA, YSYEKL. Trimming stripped 1 base from V and 6 bases from J, with 13 bases between.

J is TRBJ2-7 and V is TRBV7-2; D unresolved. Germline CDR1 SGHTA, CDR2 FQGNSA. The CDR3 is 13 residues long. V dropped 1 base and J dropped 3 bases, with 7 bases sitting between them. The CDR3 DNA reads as TGTGCCAGCAGCTTAGTGCAGTACTACGAGCAGTACTTC. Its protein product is CASSLVQYYEQYF.

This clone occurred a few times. This CDR3 reads CASSPLSNLPGQGQFF. The CDR3 DNA reads as TGTGCCAGCAGCCCACTTAGTAACCTTCCGGGACAGGGGCAGTTCTTC. The chain is built from TRBV7-2 and TRBJ2-1; the match to TRBD1 covers 9 bases. The CDR3 spans 16 residues. Germline-derived CDR1 and CDR2 are SGHTA and FQGNSA. Trimming took 5 bases from V and 12 from J; bases not matched to a gene: 17. Based on the CDR3 plus reference TRBV7-2 and TRBJ2-1, the full variable domain is GAGVSQSPSNKVTEKGKDVELRCDPISGHTALYWYRQSLGQGLEFLIYFQGNSAPDKSGLPSDRFSAERTGGSVSTLTIQRTQQEDSAVYLCASSPLSNLPGQGQFFGPGTRLTVL.

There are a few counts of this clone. The CDR3 here is CASRLWTSGGDLVGTQYF. The CDR3 DNA sequence: TGTGCCAGCAGGCTCTGGACTAGCGGGGGGGACTTGGTAGGGACCCAGTACTTC. The rearrangement links TRBV7-2 to TRBJ2-5; 15 bases align to TRBD2. From germline, CDR1 is SGHTA and CDR2 FQGNSA. The V segment lost 6 bases and the J segment 7 bases; nucleotides outside the gene matches: 15. The CDR3 spans 18 residues.

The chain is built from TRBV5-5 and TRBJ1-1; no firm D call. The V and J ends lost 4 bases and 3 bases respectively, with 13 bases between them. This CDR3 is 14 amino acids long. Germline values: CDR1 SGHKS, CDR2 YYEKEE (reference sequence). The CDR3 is CASSRGVGDTEAFF. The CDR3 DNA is TGTGCCAGCAGCCGCGGGGTCGGTGACACTGAAGCTTTCTTT.

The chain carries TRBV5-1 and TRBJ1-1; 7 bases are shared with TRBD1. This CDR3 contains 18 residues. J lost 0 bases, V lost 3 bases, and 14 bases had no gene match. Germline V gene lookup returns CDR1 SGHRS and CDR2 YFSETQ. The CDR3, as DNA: TGCGCCAGCAGCTCGAGGGGGCGACAGGGTAACATGAACACTGAAGCTTTCTTT. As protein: CASSSRGRQGNMNTEAFF.

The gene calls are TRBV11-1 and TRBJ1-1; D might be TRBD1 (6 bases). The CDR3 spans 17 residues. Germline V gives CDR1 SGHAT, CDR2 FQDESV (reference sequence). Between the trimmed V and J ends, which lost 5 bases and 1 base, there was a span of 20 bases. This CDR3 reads CASSAQGFGDSNTEAFF. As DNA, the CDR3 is TGTGCCAGCAGCGCCCAGGGGTTCGGAGATTCGAACACTGAAGCTTTCTTT. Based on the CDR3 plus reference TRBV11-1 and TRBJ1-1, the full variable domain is EAEVAQSPRYKITEKSQAVAFWCDPISGHATLYWYRQILGQGPELLVQFQDESVVDDSQLPKDRFSAERLKGVDSTLKIQPAELGDSAMYLCASSAQGFGDSNTEAFFGQGTRLTVV.

The CDR3 DNA follows: TGCGCCAGCAGCACAACTCTGGGGGGGATTAACTATGGCTACACCTTC. Its translation is CASSTTLGGINYGYTF. This sequence joins TRBV5-1 and TRBJ1-2; tentative D call: TRBD1 (5 bases). V lost 4 bases, J lost 1 base, and 17 bases lay in between. Germline assignment: CDR1 SGHRS and CDR2 YFSETQ. The CDR3 runs 16 residues. Full variable domain (remainder filled in from reference TRBV5-1 and TRBJ1-2): KAGVTQTPRYLIKTRGQQVTLSCSPISGHRSVSWYQQTPGQGLQFLFEYFSETQRNKGNFPGRFSGRQFSNSRSEMNVSTLELGDSALYLCASSTTLGGINYGYTFGSGTRLTVV.

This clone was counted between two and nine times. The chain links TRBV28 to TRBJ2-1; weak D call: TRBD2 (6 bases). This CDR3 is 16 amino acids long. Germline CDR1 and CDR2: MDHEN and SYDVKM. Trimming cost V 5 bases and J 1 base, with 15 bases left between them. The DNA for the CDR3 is TGTGCCAGCAGTAGTCCCCCCCGGGGGTCCTACAATGAGCAGTTCTTC. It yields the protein CASSSPPRGSYNEQFF.

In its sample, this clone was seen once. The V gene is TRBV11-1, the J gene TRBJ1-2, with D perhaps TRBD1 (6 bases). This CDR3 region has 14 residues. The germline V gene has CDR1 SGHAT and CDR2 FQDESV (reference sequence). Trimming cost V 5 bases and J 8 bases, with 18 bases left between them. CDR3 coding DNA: TGTGCCAGCAGCCCAGGACAGCTACCGGGGGGCTACACCTTC. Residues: CASSPGQLPGGYTF.

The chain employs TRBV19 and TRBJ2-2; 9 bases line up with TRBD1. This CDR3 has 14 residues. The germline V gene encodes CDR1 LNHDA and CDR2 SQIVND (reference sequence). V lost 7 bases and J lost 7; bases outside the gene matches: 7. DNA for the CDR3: TGTGCCAGTACCGGGACAGGGTCCGTCGGGGAGCTGTTTTTT. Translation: CASTGTGSVGELFF. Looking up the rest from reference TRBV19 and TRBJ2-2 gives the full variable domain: DGGITQSPKYLFRKEGQNVTLSCEQNLNHDAMYWYRQDPGQGLRLIYYSQIVNDFQKGDIAEGYSVSREKKESFPLTVTSAQKNPTAFYLCASTGTGSVGELFFGEGSRLTVL.

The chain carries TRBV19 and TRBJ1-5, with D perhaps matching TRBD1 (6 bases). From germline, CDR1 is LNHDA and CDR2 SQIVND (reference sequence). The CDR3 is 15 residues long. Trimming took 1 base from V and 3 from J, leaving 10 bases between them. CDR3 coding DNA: TGTGCCAGTAGTATAGGACAGGTATTCAATCAGCCCCAGCATTTT. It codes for CASSIGQVFNQPQHF.

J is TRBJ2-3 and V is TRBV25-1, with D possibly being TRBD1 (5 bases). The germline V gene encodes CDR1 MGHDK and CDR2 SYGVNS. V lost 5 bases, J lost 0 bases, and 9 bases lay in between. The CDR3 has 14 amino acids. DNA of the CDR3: TGTGCCAGCAGTCGGACACTCAGCACAGATACGCAGTATTTT. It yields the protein CASSRTLSTDTQYF.

The chain's CDR3 is CASSLVGRLATDTQYF. The CDR3 DNA reads as TGTGCCAGCAGCTTGGTCGGTCGACTAGCCACAGATACGCAGTATTTT. The chain carries TRBV5-6 and TRBJ2-3; TRBD2 aligns across 7 bases. The CDR3 covers 16 residues. Germline assignment: CDR1 SGHDT and CDR2 YYEEEE. Trimming at V came to 0 bases and at J to 2 bases, leaving 6 bases not matched to a gene.